This T cell receptor beta chain originates from a study of blood T cell repertoires in COVID-19. Method: immunoSEQ multiplex PCR; TCRdb's copy keeps in-frame clones and lacks some. The table has over 200,000 clones, about nine tenths seen once. Which cohort a participant joined came from the clinical history participants gave. Donors in Cohort 3 counted as recovered after two negative PCRs, clearance, or symptom resolution. V was trimmed by 2 bases and J by 6 bases, leaving 22 bases between them. In germline, CDR1 is LNHNV, CDR2 YYDKDF (reference sequence). CDR3 size: 17 residues. The sequenced sample was PBMCs or T cells enriched from blood (not recorded which). V usage is TRBV15 and J usage is TRBJ1-1, with D tentatively TRBD1 (5 bases). This TCR was sampled from a man aged 25-40 years who had recovered from COVID-19. In nucleotides, the CDR3 is TGTGCCACCAGCAGAAGGGTGACAGTCCCCCTTGGCGCTGAAGCTTTCTTT. It is translated as CATSRRVTVPLGAEAFF.